The sequence of this T cell receptor (beta chain) was determined in a study of radiotherapy plus CTLA-4 blockade in lung cancer. About the study: Patients showed objective responses in about 20% of cases and disease control in about 30%. General observations from the study: There was expansion of tumor-derived TCR clones in blood after radiotherapy plus ipilimumab. Increased serum interferon-beta after radiation also reportedly predicted response strongly.

Assay: immunoSEQ multiplex PCR; the TCRdb copy retains only in-frame clones and omits some. This table has some 110,000 clones, 75% to 90% appearing once. About this clone: Its antigen is currently unknown.

V shed 6 bases and J 6 bases; nucleotides not matched to a gene: 14. The CDR3 extends over 16 amino acids. Germline assignment: CDR1 KGHSH and CDR2 LQKENI. Focal radiation with ipilimumab CTLA-4 blockade was given to patients with chemo-refractory metastatic non-small-cell lung cancer. The sequence was collected from a human donor with non-small cell lung cancer that progressed on radiotherapy plus ipilimumab. The source material was peripheral blood, sampled from a patient treated with radiotherapy plus ipilimumab. The V call is TRBV18, the J call TRBJ2-7; 10 nucleotides line up with TRBD2. The CDR3 is CASSSKSLAGVSEQYF. In DNA form, the CDR3 reads TGTGCCAGCTCCTCAAAAAGTCTAGCGGGAGTATCCGAGCAGTACTTC.